This passage covers 21 T cell receptor beta chains from one sample sequenced in a study of T-cell memory formation after mild COVID-19. TCRdb passed the 5' RACE reads through MiXCR, listing each CDR3 protein once. This table holds a few hundred thousand distinct CDR3 sequences, about 17% found once. Sequenced input: PBMCs or a T cell subset sorted from them (not recorded which). The receptors here all came from a man in his late teens or twenties who had mild COVID-19 (a few samples of this study predate the infection). Cell type and time point are not known.

The chain couples TRBV4-1 to TRBJ1-3; 7 positions agree with TRBD1. Germline CDR1 is MGHRA and CDR2 is YSYEKL. Germline trimming cut 2 bases from V and 4 bases from J; bases unmatched to any gene: 5. The CDR3 is 15 residues long. The CDR3 DNA reads TGCGCCAGCAGCCAAAACGACAGGGCAGGAAACACCATATATTTT. This sequence encodes CASSQNDRAGNTIYF.

This clonotype has at least ten counts. This chain links TRBV5-5 with TRBJ1-1; D is undetermined. CDR1 and CDR2 (germline): SGHKS, YYEKEE (reference sequence). CDR3 length: 14 residues. The germline V and J ends were trimmed by 4 bases and 8 bases, with 18 bases remaining between them. CDR3 DNA sequence: TGTGCCAGCAGCCTGTCTTCGGGTTACCAAGAAGCTTTCTTT. This gives the protein CASSLSSGYQEAFF.

This clonotype has only a few counts. This chain uses TRBV5-6 with TRBJ2-7; D remains unclear. From germline, CDR1 is SGHDT and CDR2 YYEEEE. V was shortened by 2 bases and J by 0 bases, with 9 bases between the two germline ends. This CDR3 has 14 amino acids. The CDR3 DNA is TGTGCCAGCAGCTTAAATTGGGTCTCCTACGAGCAGTACTTC. Translated, it gives CASSLNWVSYEQYF.

This clonotype has more than one count but fewer than ten. The chain joins TRBV5-5 to TRBJ2-3; no clear D gene. Deletions cut 0 bases from V and 6 bases from J, with 11 bases between. CDR1 SGHKS and CDR2 YYEKEE come from the germline V gene (reference sequence). The CDR3 is 14 residues long. The CDR3 loop is CASSLGTPWDTQYF. The CDR3 DNA sequence: TGTGCCAGCAGCTTGGGGACCCCCTGGGATACGCAGTATTTT.

The sample holds a few counts of this clonotype. The chain carries TRBV11-2 and TRBJ1-4, with no clear D. V was clipped by 5 bases and J by 8 bases, with 15 bases between them. The CDR3 runs 14 residues. Germline CDR1 is SGHAT and CDR2 is FQNNGV. The CDR3 bases are TGTGCCAGCAGCCCTGTAGTGGCGGGGGAAAAACTGTTTTTT. Protein product: CASSPVVAGEKLFF.

This clonotype has only a few counts. The CDR3 region has the DNA TGTGCCAGCAGCTTAAGGGGGTGCCCTCGGAATGAGCAGTTCTTC. Amino acids: CASSLRGCPRNEQFF. The J gene is TRBJ2-1, the V gene TRBV7-4, with a possible D match to TRBD1 (6 bases). Per germline, CDR1 SGHVT and CDR2 SQSDAQ. This CDR3 is 15 amino acids long. V was clipped by 2 bases and J by 7 bases, with 15 bases between them.

This clonotype has only a few counts. The chain couples TRBV12-3 or TRBV12-4 to TRBJ1-2; D might be TRBD1 (5 bases). Trimming left V 2 bases short and J 5 bases short, with 15 bases between. This CDR3 comprises 15 residues. The CDR3 loop is CASSLIGRARYGYTF. The CDR3 DNA reads as TGTGCCAGCAGTTTAATTGGCAGGGCCCGATATGGCTACACCTTC.

The V gene is TRBV18, the J gene TRBJ1-3; maybe TRBD1 (5 bases). Between the trimmed V and J ends, which lost 3 bases and 0 bases, there was a span of 15 bases. This CDR3 contains 17 residues. Germline V gene sequence: CDR1 KGHSH, CDR2 LQKENI. CDR3 DNA: TGTGCCAGCTCACCCACGCCGTTGGGGGACTCTGGAAACACCATATATTTT. It encodes CASSPTPLGDSGNTIYF.

This clonotype was detected a few times. The CDR3 DNA follows: TGTGCCAGCAGCTTAGGCCTAAGGCCTCTAGGGAATGAGCAGTTCTTC. Translated, it gives CASSLGLRPLGNEQFF. The genes are TRBV7-9 and TRBJ2-1, with no clear D. V lost 1 base and J lost 7, with 17 bases in between. The length of the CDR3 is 16 residues. The germline CDR1 and CDR2 sequences are SEHNR and FQNEAQ (reference sequence). Complete variable domain (other parts from reference TRBV7-9 and TRBJ2-1): DTGVSQNPRHKITKRGQNVTFRCDPISEHNRLYWYRQTLGQGPEFLTYFQNEAQLEKSRLLSDRFSAERPKGSFSTLEIQRTEQGDSAMYLCASSLGLRPLGNEQFFGPGTRLTVL.

The chain recombines TRBV6-5 with TRBJ2-5, with 7 bases fitting TRBD1. Germline V gene sequence: CDR1 MNHEY, CDR2 SVGAGI. The CDR3 is 14 amino acids. V was pared by 6 bases and J by 2 bases, with 6 bases of the junction left unmatched. CDR3 protein: CASSRQGMQETQYF. The CDR3 bases are TGTGCCAGCAGCCGACAGGGAATGCAAGAGACCCAGTACTTC.

This clonotype was observed many times. The chain joins TRBV11-2 to TRBJ2-3; perhaps D is TRBD1 or TRBD2 (5 bases each). Germline V gives CDR1 SGHAT, CDR2 FQNNGV. This CDR3 has 15 amino acids. V was shortened by 1 base and J by 2 bases, with 10 bases between the two germline ends. The CDR3 protein is CASSLAGRPTDTQYF. CDR3 bases: TGTGCCAGCAGCTTAGCGGGACGCCCCACAGATACGCAGTATTTT.

This clonotype has at least ten counts. This CDR3 reads CASSETGNTEAFF. The CDR3 DNA is TGTGCCAGCAGCGAGACAGGGAACACTGAAGCTTTCTTT. The chain joins TRBV6-1 to TRBJ1-1; the D gene is possibly TRBD1 (6 bases). The CDR3 has 13 residues. V lost 6 bases and J lost 1, with 9 bases in between. The germline V gene encodes CDR1 MNHNS and CDR2 SASEGT.

There are a few counts of this clonotype. The chain joins TRBV3-1 to TRBJ1-6; D ambiguous. The CDR3 extends over 15 amino acids. From germline, CDR1 is LGHDT and CDR2 YNNKEL (reference sequence). V was cut by 7 bases and J by 8 bases, with 18 bases left in between. This CDR3 is CASTRGAPGHSPLHF. The CDR3 DNA is TGTGCCAGCACCCGTGGCGCGCCTGGTCATTCACCCCTCCACTTT.

The chain couples TRBV7-6 to TRBJ1-4, with 7 bases that match TRBD1. V lost 4 bases to trimming and J lost 8 bases; unmatched junction nucleotides: 4. CDR3 length equals 13 residues. Germline V gives CDR1 SGHVS, CDR2 FNYEAQ. Here the CDR3 DNA reads TGTGCCAGCAGCTCCCTGACAGGGGAAAAACTGTTTTTT. Its translation is CASSSLTGEKLFF.

V usage is TRBV5-4 and J usage is TRBJ1-1; possible D gene TRBD1, 5 bases. V was shortened by 3 bases and J by 0 bases, with 9 bases between the two germline ends. Germline V gene data show CDR1 as SGHNT and CDR2 as YYREEE (reference sequence). CDR3 length: 14 residues. The CDR3, as DNA: TGTGCCAGCAGCTCCCGGGACTTGAACACTGAAGCTTTCTTT. This gives the protein CASSSRDLNTEAFF.

The rearrangement links TRBV20-1 to TRBJ1-2, with TRBD1 identical over 7 bases. Germline CDR1 and CDR2: DFQATT and SNEGSKA (reference sequence). The CDR3 is 15 amino acids. V lost 2 bases and J lost 2; bases outside the gene matches: 8. CDR3: CSARPSGQKNYGYTF. In DNA form, the CDR3 reads TGCAGTGCTAGACCTTCGGGACAGAAGAACTATGGCTACACCTTC.

The CDR3 DNA reads as TGTGCCAGCACCGGGGGTAGGGGGGGGGTACAAGAGACCCAGTACTTC. Its protein is CASTGGRGGVQETQYF. The V call is TRBV28, the J call TRBJ2-5; the D gene is possibly TRBD2 (7 bases). Trimming stripped 7 bases from V and 2 bases from J, with 20 bases between. CDR3 length equals 16 residues. The V gene's germline CDR1 is MDHEN and CDR2 SYDVKM.

The table lists this clonotype with many counts. The chain joins TRBV11-2 to TRBJ2-3; D might be TRBD2 (5 bases). This CDR3 region has 13 residues. V gave up 0 bases and J gave up 11 bases, with 12 bases separating them. Germline CDR1 reads SGHAT; CDR2 reads FQNNGV. The DNA for the CDR3 is TGTGCCAGCAGCTTAGATCAGCGACGGGGGCAGTATTTT. Translating gives CASSLDQRRGQYF.

The chain uses TRBV9 and TRBJ2-1; D is perhaps TRBD2 (5 bases). The CDR3 contains 14 residues. Trimming shortened V by 7 bases and J by 4 bases, and 15 bases separated the two germline ends. CDR1 is SGDLS, CDR2 YYNGEE, per germline. The CDR3 region is CASGGYSTYNEQFF. The CDR3 DNA reads as TGTGCCAGCGGAGGATACAGCACTTACAATGAGCAGTTCTTC.

The genes are TRBV6-2 or TRBV6-3 and TRBJ2-1; 7 nucleotides align to TRBD1. V was pared by 8 bases and J by 3 bases, with 7 bases of the junction left unmatched. Germline assignment: CDR1 MNHEY and CDR2 SVGEGT. This CDR3 has 14 amino acids. CDR3 sequence reads: CASVRQGSYNEQFF. As DNA, the CDR3 is TGTGCCAGCGTCCGACAGGGAAGCTACAATGAGCAGTTCTTC.

The V and J genes are TRBV6-2 or TRBV6-3 and TRBJ2-7, with a weak D call TRBD2 (5 bases). This CDR3 is 12 amino acids long. CDR1 MNHEY and CDR2 SVGEGT come from the germline V gene. Between the trimmed V and J ends, which lost 6 bases and 6 bases, there was a span of 12 bases. CDR3 residues: CASRRNEGEQYF. The CDR3 nucleotides read TGTGCCAGCAGACGAAACGAGGGCGAGCAGTACTTC.